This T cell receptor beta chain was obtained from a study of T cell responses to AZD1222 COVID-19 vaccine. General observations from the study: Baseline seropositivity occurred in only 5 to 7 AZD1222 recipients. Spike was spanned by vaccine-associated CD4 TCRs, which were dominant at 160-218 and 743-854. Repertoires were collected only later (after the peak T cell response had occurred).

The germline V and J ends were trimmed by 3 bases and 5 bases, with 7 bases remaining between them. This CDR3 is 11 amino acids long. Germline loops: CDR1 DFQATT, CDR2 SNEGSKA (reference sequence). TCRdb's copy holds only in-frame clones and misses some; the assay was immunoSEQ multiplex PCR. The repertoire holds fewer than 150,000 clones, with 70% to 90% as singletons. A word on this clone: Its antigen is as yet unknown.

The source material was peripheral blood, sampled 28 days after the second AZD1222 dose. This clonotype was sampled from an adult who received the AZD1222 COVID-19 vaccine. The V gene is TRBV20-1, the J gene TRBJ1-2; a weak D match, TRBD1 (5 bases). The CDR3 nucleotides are TGCAGTGCTAGGGGGGGTTATGGCTACACCTTC. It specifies CSARGGYGYTF.